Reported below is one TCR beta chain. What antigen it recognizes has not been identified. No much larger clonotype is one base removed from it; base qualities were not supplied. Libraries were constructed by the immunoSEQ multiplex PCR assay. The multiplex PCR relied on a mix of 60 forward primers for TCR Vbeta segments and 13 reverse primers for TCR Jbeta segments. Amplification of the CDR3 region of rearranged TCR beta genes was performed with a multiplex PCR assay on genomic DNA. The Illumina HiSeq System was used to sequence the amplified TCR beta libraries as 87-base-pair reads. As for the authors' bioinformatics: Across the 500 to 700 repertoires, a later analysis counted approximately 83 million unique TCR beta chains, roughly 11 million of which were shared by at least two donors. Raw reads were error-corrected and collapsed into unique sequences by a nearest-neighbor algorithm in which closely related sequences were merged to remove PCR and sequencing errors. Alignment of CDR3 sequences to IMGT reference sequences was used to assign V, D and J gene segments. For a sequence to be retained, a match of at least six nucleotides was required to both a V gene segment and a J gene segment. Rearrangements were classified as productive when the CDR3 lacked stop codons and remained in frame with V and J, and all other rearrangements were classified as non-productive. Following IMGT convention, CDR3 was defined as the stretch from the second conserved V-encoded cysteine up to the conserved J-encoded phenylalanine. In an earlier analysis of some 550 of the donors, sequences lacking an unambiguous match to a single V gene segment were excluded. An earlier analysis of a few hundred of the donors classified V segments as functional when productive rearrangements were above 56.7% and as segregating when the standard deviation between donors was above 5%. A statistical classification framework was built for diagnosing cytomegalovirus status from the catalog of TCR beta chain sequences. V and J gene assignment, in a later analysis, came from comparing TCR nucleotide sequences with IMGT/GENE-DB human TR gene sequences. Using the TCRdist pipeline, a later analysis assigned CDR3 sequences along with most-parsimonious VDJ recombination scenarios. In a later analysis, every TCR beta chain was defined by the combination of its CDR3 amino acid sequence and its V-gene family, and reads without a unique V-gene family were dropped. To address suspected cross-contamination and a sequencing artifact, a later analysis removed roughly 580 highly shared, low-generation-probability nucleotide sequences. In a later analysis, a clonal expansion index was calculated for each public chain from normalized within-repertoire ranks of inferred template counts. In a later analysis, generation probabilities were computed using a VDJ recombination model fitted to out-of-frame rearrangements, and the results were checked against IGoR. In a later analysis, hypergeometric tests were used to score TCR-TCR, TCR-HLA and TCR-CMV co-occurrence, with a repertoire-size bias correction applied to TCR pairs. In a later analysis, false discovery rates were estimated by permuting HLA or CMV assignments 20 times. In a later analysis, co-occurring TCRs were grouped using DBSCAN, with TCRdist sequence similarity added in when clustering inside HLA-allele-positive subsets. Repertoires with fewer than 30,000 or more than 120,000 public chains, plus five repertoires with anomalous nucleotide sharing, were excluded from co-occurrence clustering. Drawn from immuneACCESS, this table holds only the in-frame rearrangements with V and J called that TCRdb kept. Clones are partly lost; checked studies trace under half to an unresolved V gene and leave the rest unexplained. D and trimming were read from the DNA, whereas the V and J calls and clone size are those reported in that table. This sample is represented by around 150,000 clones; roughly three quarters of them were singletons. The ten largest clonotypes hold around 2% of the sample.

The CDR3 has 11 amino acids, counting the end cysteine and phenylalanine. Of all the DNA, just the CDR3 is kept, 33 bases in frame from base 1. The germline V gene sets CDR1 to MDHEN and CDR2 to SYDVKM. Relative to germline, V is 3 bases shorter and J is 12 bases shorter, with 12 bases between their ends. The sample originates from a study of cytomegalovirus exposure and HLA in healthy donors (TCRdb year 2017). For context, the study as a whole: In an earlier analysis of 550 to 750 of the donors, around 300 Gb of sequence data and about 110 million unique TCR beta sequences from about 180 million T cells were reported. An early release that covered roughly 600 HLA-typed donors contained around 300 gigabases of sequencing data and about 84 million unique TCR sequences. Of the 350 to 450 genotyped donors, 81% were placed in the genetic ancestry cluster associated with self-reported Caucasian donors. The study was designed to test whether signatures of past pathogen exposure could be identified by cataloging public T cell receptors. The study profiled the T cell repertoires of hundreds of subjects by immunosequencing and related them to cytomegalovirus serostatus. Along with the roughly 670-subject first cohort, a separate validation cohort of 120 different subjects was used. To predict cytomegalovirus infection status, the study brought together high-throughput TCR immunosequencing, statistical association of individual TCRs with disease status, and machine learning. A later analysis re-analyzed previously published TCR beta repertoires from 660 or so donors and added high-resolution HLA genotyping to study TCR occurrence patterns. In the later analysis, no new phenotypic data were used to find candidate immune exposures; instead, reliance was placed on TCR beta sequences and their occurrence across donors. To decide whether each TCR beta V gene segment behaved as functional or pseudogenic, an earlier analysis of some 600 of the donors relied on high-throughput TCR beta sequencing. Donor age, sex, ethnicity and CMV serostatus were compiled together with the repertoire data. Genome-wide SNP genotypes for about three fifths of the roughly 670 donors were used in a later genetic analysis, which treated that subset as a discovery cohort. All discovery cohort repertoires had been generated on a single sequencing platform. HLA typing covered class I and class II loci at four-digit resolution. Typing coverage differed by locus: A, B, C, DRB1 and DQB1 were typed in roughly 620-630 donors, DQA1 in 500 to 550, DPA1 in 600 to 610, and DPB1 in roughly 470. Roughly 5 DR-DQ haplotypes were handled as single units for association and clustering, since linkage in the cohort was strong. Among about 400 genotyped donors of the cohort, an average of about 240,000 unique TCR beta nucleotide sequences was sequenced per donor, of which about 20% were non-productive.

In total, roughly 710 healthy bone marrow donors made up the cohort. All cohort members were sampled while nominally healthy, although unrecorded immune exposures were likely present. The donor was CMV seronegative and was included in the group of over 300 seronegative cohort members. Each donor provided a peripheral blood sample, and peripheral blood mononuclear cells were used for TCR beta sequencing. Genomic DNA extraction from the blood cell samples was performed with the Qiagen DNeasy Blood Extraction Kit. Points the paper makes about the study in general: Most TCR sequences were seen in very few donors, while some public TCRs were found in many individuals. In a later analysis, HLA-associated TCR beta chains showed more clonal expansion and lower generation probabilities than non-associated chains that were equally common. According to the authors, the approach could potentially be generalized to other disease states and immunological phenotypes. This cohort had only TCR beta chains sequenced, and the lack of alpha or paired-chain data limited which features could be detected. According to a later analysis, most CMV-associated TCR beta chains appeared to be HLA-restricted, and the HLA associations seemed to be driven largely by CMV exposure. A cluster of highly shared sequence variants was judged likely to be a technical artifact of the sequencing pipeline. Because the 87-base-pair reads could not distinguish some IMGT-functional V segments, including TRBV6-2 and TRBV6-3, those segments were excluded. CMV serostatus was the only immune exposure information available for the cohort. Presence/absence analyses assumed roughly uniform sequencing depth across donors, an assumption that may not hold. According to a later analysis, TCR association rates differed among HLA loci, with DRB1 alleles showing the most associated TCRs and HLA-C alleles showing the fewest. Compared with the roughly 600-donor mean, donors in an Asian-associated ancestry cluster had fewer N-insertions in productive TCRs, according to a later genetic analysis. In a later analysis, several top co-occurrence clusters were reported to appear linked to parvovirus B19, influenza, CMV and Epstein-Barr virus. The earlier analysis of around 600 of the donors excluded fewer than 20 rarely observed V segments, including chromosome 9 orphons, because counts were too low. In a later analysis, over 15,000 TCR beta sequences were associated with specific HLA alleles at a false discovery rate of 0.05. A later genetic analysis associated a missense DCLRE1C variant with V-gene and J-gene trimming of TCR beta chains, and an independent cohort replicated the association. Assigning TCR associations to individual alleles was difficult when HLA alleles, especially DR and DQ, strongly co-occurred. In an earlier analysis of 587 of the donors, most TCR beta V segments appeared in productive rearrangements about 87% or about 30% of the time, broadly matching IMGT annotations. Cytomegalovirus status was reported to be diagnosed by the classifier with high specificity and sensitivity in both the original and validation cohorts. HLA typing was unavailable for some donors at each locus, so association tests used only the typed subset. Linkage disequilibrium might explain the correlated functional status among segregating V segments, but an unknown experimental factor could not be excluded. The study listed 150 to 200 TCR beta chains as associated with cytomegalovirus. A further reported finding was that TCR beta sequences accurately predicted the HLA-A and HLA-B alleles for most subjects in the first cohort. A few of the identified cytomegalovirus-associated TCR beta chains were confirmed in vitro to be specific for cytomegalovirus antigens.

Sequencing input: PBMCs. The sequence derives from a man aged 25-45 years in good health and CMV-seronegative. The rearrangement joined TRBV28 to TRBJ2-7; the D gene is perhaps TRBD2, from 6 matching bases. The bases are TGTGCCAGCAGTTTTAGGCGGGAACGGTACTTC. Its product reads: CASSFRRERYF.